This is a list of T cell receptor beta chains from one sample in a study of identical twins. MiXCR was run by TCRdb on the 5' RACE reads, yielding one entry per CDR3 protein. The table shows approximately 700,000 distinct CDR3 sequences, with 15% to 20% occurring only once. The same data also contributed to another study, on T cells expressing NK-cell markers.

Sequenced material: PBMCs. The source of these receptors is a woman aged 18-29 years in good health. The CDR3 runs from the conserved cysteine through the conserved F or W. The order of the fields is J gene, V gene, CDR3 protein.

TRBJ1-6,TRBV2,CASSQDGGLGNSPLHF
TRBJ1-1,TRBV6-1,CASSRPGDTEAFF
TRBJ2-3,TRBV12-3/TRBV12-4,CASSHADTQYF
TRBJ2-2,TRBV10-3,CAIPGAGGQISTNTGELFF
TRBJ2-2,TRBV3-1,CASSQLNTGELFF
TRBJ2-1,TRBV7-9,CASAGPNLLYNEQFF
TRBJ2-5,TRBV20-1,CSARDPPGGAQYF
TRBJ2-7,TRBV5-1,CASSLQGPDYEQYF
TRBJ2-3,TRBV12-3/TRBV12-4,CASTSGSGSDTQYF
TRBJ2-6,TRBV15,CATSRDLSRGGGANVLTF
TRBJ2-3,TRBV5-1,CASSLKNRRDTDTQYF
TRBJ2-1,TRBV6-1,CASSGWVFNEQFF
TRBJ1-1,TRBV5-4,CASSQGTFFPEAFF
TRBJ1-1,TRBV9,CASSVGWGPGDTEAFF
TRBJ2-1,TRBV7-6,CASSPLVVPNEQFF
TRBJ1-2,TRBV29-1,CSVEAPAAFNHGYTF
TRBJ2-7,TRBV29-1,CSVAPETYEQYF
TRBJ2-4,TRBV12-3/TRBV12-4,CASSFKGGRAKNIQYF
TRBJ2-3,TRBV6-5,CASSYSTVPEGGPDTQYF
TRBJ2-4,TRBV12-3/TRBV12-4,CASSLPPERGGRNIQYF
TRBJ1-1,TRBV2,CASSPGRLTEAFF
TRBJ2-3,TRBV6-2/TRBV6-3,CASSTRQGTDTQYF
TRBJ2-2,TRBV19,CASSQTGVGTGELFF
TRBJ2-1,TRBV20-1,CSAAGLAGVLGNEQFF
TRBJ2-1,TRBV5-1,CASSGGLAGYNEQFF
TRBJ2-7,TRBV7-8,CASSWGLGGYEQYF
TRBJ2-7,TRBV27,CASWDGPPSYEQYF
TRBJ1-1,TRBV10-3,CAITPTGVGNTEAFF
TRBJ1-1,TRBV24-1,CATSGQGRYTEAFF
TRBJ2-3,TRBV5-1,CASSGGGPTDTQYF
TRBJ1-6,TRBV6-9,CASRQSSSYNSPLHF
TRBJ2-1,TRBV27,CASSLFFPGNEQFF
TRBJ2-2,TRBV29-1,CSVITPIRTGELFF
TRBJ2-1,TRBV7-9,CASSLSRAFYNEQFF
TRBJ2-1,TRBV20-1,CSALRSTRGGNEQFF
TRBJ2-7,TRBV12-3/TRBV12-4,CASRLGLAGDYEQYF
TRBJ2-3,TRBV5-1,CASSLATSGSVDTQYF
TRBJ2-7,TRBV5-1,CASSSDTNSYEQYF
TRBJ1-1,TRBV5-1,CASSTGGNTEAFF
TRBJ2-5,TRBV5-1,CASSFGASGSQETQYF
TRBJ2-5,TRBV5-1,CASSLEFPETQYF
TRBJ2-1,TRBV15,CATSTGTSGRAEQFF
TRBJ1-1,TRBV25-1,CASSEYMRTKNTEAFF
TRBJ2-1,TRBV20-1,CSARVIAGGAEEQFF
TRBJ1-2,TRBV20-1,CSASQGNGYTF
TRBJ1-5,TRBV27,CASSSAEHGYSNQPQHF
TRBJ2-3,TRBV7-2,CASSTPWSGTSDTQYF
TRBJ2-5,TRBV20-1,CSARPETGRVFKTQYF
TRBJ1-5,TRBV12-3/TRBV12-4,CASSHGEAQPQHF
TRBJ1-4,TRBV2,CASNGFANEKLFF
TRBJ2-5,TRBV5-6,CASRKAGVGETQYF
TRBJ2-1,TRBV6-1,CASSPYAVTYNEQFF
TRBJ2-1,TRBV15,CATSRTTGNEQFF